Sequencing of this T cell receptor (beta chain) was carried out in a study of T cells in Graves' hyperthyroidism and ophthalmopathy. Study findings and constraints: Blood also held most thyroid clonotypes expanded beyond 0.001.

This CDR3 region has 12 residues. Germline-derived CDR1 and CDR2 are WSHSY and SAAADI. The ends were cut back, 3 bases at V and 6 bases at J, with 8 bases in the middle. Amplification yielded TCR beta CDR3 regions, with RNA transcripts as the source. First-round RT-PCR of the TCR CDR3 relied on the HTBI primer set. MiXCR, applied by TCRdb to the multiplex PCR reads, yields one record per CDR3 protein. The sample shows hundreds of thousands of distinct CDR3 sequences, roughly 13% of them seen only once. This clonotype occurred many times. Its matching antigen is unknown. This receptor was taken from a woman between 40 and 50 years old with Graves' ophthalmopathy. The sequencing input was blood. V and J are TRBV10-2 and TRBJ1-1; no firm D call. The CDR3 loop is CASSDYVPEAFF. The CDR3, as DNA: TGCGCCAGCAGTGATTATGTGCCTGAAGCTTTCTTT.